The 30 T cell receptor beta chains in this list originate from one sample, sequenced in a study of blood T cell repertoires in COVID-19. Here immunoSEQ multiplex PCR was the method, and the copy in TCRdb shows in-frame clones only, minus some. The data contain about 73,000 clones, roughly 81% of them seen just once; the ten biggest clones take up 20% to 25%. The sample comprised peripheral blood. The source is a woman in her 70s with acute or convalescent COVID-19.

The CDR3 spells CASSRGTGNEKLFF. The CDR3 DNA reads as TGTGCCAGTAGTAGGGGGACAGGGAATGAAAAACTGTTTTTT. The chain couples TRBV19 to TRBJ1-4, with 9 bases fitting TRBD1. The length of the CDR3 is 14 residues. The germline V gene has CDR1 LNHDA and CDR2 SQIVND (reference sequence). J lost 5 bases, V lost 4 bases, and 2 bases had no gene match.

The rearrangement uses TRBV19 and TRBJ1-2; 8 nucleotides match TRBD1. The CDR3 extends over 16 amino acids. Germline V gene sequence: CDR1 LNHDA, CDR2 SQIVND (reference sequence). The J segment lost 3 bases and the V segment lost 3 bases, leaving 9 bases of the junction unmatched. CDR3 loop: CASSIRTGSGYYGYTF. The CDR3 DNA follows: TGTGCCAGTAGTATTAGGACAGGGAGTGGTTACTATGGCTACACCTTC.

The DNA for the CDR3 is TGTGCCAGCAGCTCCCGACAGGGTGACTACAATGAGCAGTTCTTC. Its protein product is CASSSRQGDYNEQFF. V and J are TRBV5-4 and TRBJ2-1; TRBD1 aligns across 7 bases. The CDR3 has 15 residues. The V gene's germline CDR1 is SGHNT and CDR2 YYREEE (reference sequence). With V trimmed by 3 bases and J by 3 bases, 6 bases remained unmatched.

This clone has more than one count but fewer than ten. V usage is TRBV28 and J usage is TRBJ1-2; 9 bases map to TRBD1. V trimming: 2 bases; J trimming: 8 bases; junction bases outside the gene matches: 12. CDR3 size: 16 residues. CDR1 and CDR2 from the germline V gene are MDHEN and SYDVKM. The DNA of the CDR3 is TGTGCCAGCAGTTTACTGGGGACAGGGTTCGGTGACGGCTACACCTTC. Amino acid sequence: CASSLLGTGFGDGYTF.

This rearrangement joins TRBV28 to TRBJ1-5; the match to TRBD1 covers 9 bases. CDR1 and CDR2 from the germline V gene are MDHEN and SYDVKM. The length of the CDR3 is 15 residues. Unmatched junction bases numbered 8, after V lost 5 bases and J lost 6 bases. Written as DNA, the CDR3 is TGTGCCAGCAGTGCCTCGACAGGGGGGAGTCAGCCCCAGCATTTT. This codes for CASSASTGGSQPQHF.

Only a few counts were recorded for this clone. The rearrangement joins TRBV5-1 to TRBJ2-7; D perhaps matches TRBD1 (6 bases). Germline lookup yields CDR1 SGHRS and CDR2 YFSETQ. The V end was cut by 0 bases, the J end by 3 bases, with 10 bases between. There are 14 residues in the CDR3. The CDR3 DNA reads TGCGCCAGCAGCTTGGAGGGACATAGCTACGAGCAGTACTTC. Protein product: CASSLEGHSYEQYF.

CDR3 sequence: CASGLEGAPTYEQYF. CDR3 nucleotide sequence: TGTGCTAGTGGTTTGGAAGGGGCACCAACCTACGAGCAGTACTTC. The chain is built from TRBV12-5 and TRBJ2-7; D possibly corresponds to TRBD1 (5 bases). V dropped 1 base and J dropped 2 bases, with 12 bases sitting between them. The germline V gene has CDR1 LGHNT and CDR2 FRNRAP. The CDR3 sequence is 15 residues long.

V usage is TRBV4-1 and J usage is TRBJ2-1; the match to TRBD2 covers 7 bases. J lost 9 bases, V lost 0 bases, and 5 bases had no gene match. The CDR3 covers 14 residues. Germline CDR1 is MGHRA and CDR2 is YSYEKL. CDR3 loop: CASSQDRAGAEQFF. The CDR3 DNA follows: TGCGCCAGCAGCCAAGATCGGGCGGGAGCTGAGCAGTTCTTC.

The V and J genes are TRBV7-2 and TRBJ1-4, with TRBD1 as a possible D gene (6 bases). Trimming removed 5 bases from V and 5 bases from J, with 12 bases in between. CDR1 is SGHTA and CDR2 is FQGNSA in the germline V gene. This CDR3 spans 14 amino acids. The CDR3 region has the DNA TGTGCCAGCAGCCGGGGGGGCTCGAATGAAAAACTGTTTTTT. This encodes CASSRGGSNEKLFF.

The chain is built from TRBV7-6 and TRBJ2-2, with TRBD1 matching 10 bases. The length of the CDR3 is 16 residues. Germline V CDR1 and CDR2: SGHVS, FNYEAQ. V trimming: 2 bases; J trimming: 3 bases; junction bases outside the gene matches: 3. Here the CDR3 reads CASSLRGTGDTGELFF. DNA of the CDR3: TGTGCCAGCAGCTTACGTGGGACAGGGGACACCGGGGAGCTGTTTTTT. The whole variable domain, filled in from reference TRBV7-6 and TRBJ2-2, reads GAGVSQSPRYKVTKRGQDVALRCDPISGHVSLYWYRQALGQGPEFLTYFNYEAQQDKSGLPNDRFSAERPEGSISTLTIQRTEQRDSAMYRCASSLRGTGDTGELFFGEGSRLTVL.

This clone was detected a few times. The CDR3 bases are TGTGCCAGCAGCGTCCGGGACAACTACGAGCAGTACTTC. This translates into CASSVRDNYEQYF. V is TRBV21-1 and J is TRBJ2-7; the table's D call, TRBD1, has no DNA check behind it. TRBV21-1 is a listed pseudogene. The CDR3 runs 13 residues.

The chain carries TRBV18 and TRBJ2-5; 9 nucleotides line up with TRBD1. V lost 4 bases, J lost 2 bases, and 8 bases stayed unmatched. The CDR3 runs to 16 residues. Germline CDR1 reads KGHSH; CDR2 reads LQKENI. Written as DNA, the CDR3 is TGTGCCAGCTCACTCCGACAGGGGGTGTTGCAAGAGACCCAGTACTTC. Translation: CASSLRQGVLQETQYF.

V usage is TRBV7-2 and J usage is TRBJ2-7, with D possibly TRBD1 on 5 matching bases. V lost 2 bases to trimming and J lost 7 bases, with 15 bases between them. Germline lookup yields CDR1 SGHTA and CDR2 FQGNSA. The CDR3 has 14 residues. CDR3 sequence: CASSLMDKVFEQYF. The CDR3 nucleotides are TGTGCCAGCAGCTTAATGGACAAGGTTTTTGAGCAGTACTTC.

This chain links TRBV19 with TRBJ1-4; D uncertain. Germline V gene sequence: CDR1 LNHDA, CDR2 SQIVND (reference sequence). Trimming left V 2 bases short and J 8 bases short, with 3 bases between. This CDR3 is 11 amino acids long. The CDR3 sequence: CASSILEKLFF. The DNA of the CDR3 is TGTGCCAGTAGTATACTGGAAAAACTGTTTTTT.

This clone was picked up a small number of times. The chain is built from TRBV21-1 and TRBJ2-2; the table calls TRBD2, which could not be checked here. TRBV21-1 is classified as a pseudogene. The CDR3 spans 16 residues. Here the CDR3 reads CASSKDTSDNTGELFF. As DNA, the CDR3 is TGTGCCAGCAGCAAAGACACTAGCGATAACACCGGGGAGCTGTTTTTT.

The rearrangement uses TRBV11-2 and TRBJ1-5; 10 bases map to TRBD1. Germline assignment: CDR1 SGHAT and CDR2 FQNNGV. V shed 1 base and J 4 bases; nucleotides not matched to a gene: 4. This CDR3 has 16 residues. CDR3 DNA sequence: TGTGCCAGCAGCTTAGTCTTGGGACAGGGGAATCAGCCCCAGCATTTT. It codes for CASSLVLGQGNQPQHF.

This chain connects TRBV5-5 to TRBJ2-5; D perhaps matches TRBD1 (5 bases). The germline gives CDR1 SGHKS, CDR2 YYEKEE (reference sequence). The V and J ends lost 4 bases and 9 bases respectively, with 22 bases between them. This CDR3 is 15 amino acids long. This CDR3 is CASSPYVQAPKAQYF. CDR3 nucleotides: TGTGCCAGCAGCCCATACGTACAGGCTCCCAAGGCCCAGTACTTC.

The chain uses TRBV5-4 and TRBJ1-5; D might be TRBD1 (6 bases). CDR1 SGHNT and CDR2 YYREEE come from the germline V gene (reference sequence). Deletions cut 0 bases from V and 2 bases from J, with 15 bases between. The CDR3 consists of 17 residues. The CDR3 sequence is CASSLDPGGRGNQPQHF. CDR3 bases: TGTGCCAGCAGCTTGGATCCGGGGGGCAGGGGCAATCAGCCCCAGCATTTT.

The J gene is TRBJ1-2, the V gene TRBV20-1; perhaps TRBD1 as D (5 bases). The CDR3 is 11 amino acids. Trimming removed 7 bases at V and 2 bases at J, with 8 bases between. Germline V gives CDR1 DFQATT, CDR2 SNEGSKA (reference sequence). The CDR3, as DNA: TGCAGTGTTACAGGAAACTATGGCTACACCTTC. Protein sequence: CSVTGNYGYTF.

The chain couples TRBV28 to TRBJ2-1; 11 nucleotides match TRBD2. After removal of 4 bases from V and 2 bases from J, the junction contained 7 bases not matched to a gene. The CDR3 is made up of 17 amino acids. Germline V gives CDR1 MDHEN, CDR2 SYDVKM. This CDR3 reads CASSSPSGRRPYNEQFF. The CDR3 nucleotides read TGTGCCAGCAGTTCACCTAGCGGGAGGCGCCCCTACAATGAGCAGTTCTTC. Full variable domain (remainder filled in from reference TRBV28 and TRBJ2-1): DVKVTQSSRYLVKRTGEKVFLECVQDMDHENMFWYRQDPGLGLRLIYFSYDVKMKEKGDIPEGYSVSREKKERFSLILESASTNQTSMYLCASSSPSGRRPYNEQFFGPGTRLTVL.

The V call is TRBV5-1, the J call TRBJ2-1, with TRBD2 identical over 12 bases. The ends lost 0 bases at V and 3 bases at J; junction bases unmatched: 19. The CDR3 sequence is 22 residues long. Per the germline V gene, CDR1 is SGHRS and CDR2 is YFSETQ. CDR3 in amino acids: CASSLAASGRADLAFHYNEQFF. The CDR3, as DNA: TGCGCCAGCAGCTTGGCGGCTAGCGGGAGGGCGGATCTAGCCTTCCACTACAATGAGCAGTTCTTC.

CDR3 in amino acids: CASSPQQGTTNEKLFF. Written as DNA, the CDR3 is TGTGCCAGCAGCCCGCAGCAGGGTACCACTAATGAAAAACTGTTTTTT. This chain joins TRBV7-9 and TRBJ1-4; a weak D match, TRBD1 (5 bases). Trimming left V 5 bases short and J 2 bases short, with 15 bases between. This CDR3 is built from 16 residues. Germline assignment: CDR1 SEHNR and CDR2 FQNEAQ (reference sequence). Using reference TRBV7-9 and TRBJ1-4 for the parts outside the CDR3, the full variable domain is DTGVSQNPRHKITKRGQNVTFRCDPISEHNRLYWYRQTLGQGPEFLTYFQNEAQLEKSRLLSDRFSAERPKGSFSTLEIQRTEQGDSAMYLCASSPQQGTTNEKLFFGSGTQLSVL.

The V and J genes are TRBV24-1 and TRBJ2-1; TRBD2 aligns across 7 bases. Germline CDR1 and CDR2: KGHDR and SFDVKD. V lost 4 bases and J lost 0; bases outside the gene matches: 5. The CDR3 is 16 residues long. The CDR3, as DNA: TGTGCCACCAGTGACCGTAGCGGGTTCTCCTACAATGAGCAGTTCTTC. Protein: CATSDRSGFSYNEQFF.

The V gene is TRBV11-2, the J gene TRBJ2-2; 8 nucleotides line up with TRBD1. The CDR3 totals 14 residues. V was pared by 6 bases and J by 1 base, with 1 base of the junction left unmatched. The V gene's germline CDR1 is SGHAT and CDR2 FQNNGV. CDR3 coding DNA: TGTGCCAGCAGGACAGGGGTGAACACCGGGGAGCTGTTTTTT. Translated, it gives CASRTGVNTGELFF.

This chain joins TRBV19 and TRBJ2-4, with D unclear. The V end was cut by 5 bases, the J end by 0 bases, with 14 bases between. From germline, CDR1 is LNHDA and CDR2 SQIVND (reference sequence). The CDR3 covers 16 residues. In nucleotides, the CDR3 is TGTGCCAGTAGTGTCACAGATTCCCTAGCCAAAAACATTCAGTACTTC. It encodes CASSVTDSLAKNIQYF. Variable domain in full (rest from reference TRBV19 and TRBJ2-4): DGGITQSPKYLFRKEGQNVTLSCEQNLNHDAMYWYRQDPGQGLRLIYYSQIVNDFQKGDIAEGYSVSREKKESFPLTVTSAQKNPTAFYLCASSVTDSLAKNIQYFGAGTRLSVL.

The genes are TRBV9 and TRBJ2-7, with 8 bases fitting TRBD2. Trimming cost V 0 bases and J 1 base; bases outside gene matches: 3. CDR3 length: 15 amino acids. Germline V gene sequence: CDR1 SGDLS, CDR2 YYNGEE. The chain's CDR3 is CASSVAAGVSYEQYF. The CDR3 region has the DNA TGTGCCAGCAGCGTAGCAGCGGGGGTTTCCTACGAGCAGTACTTC.

V usage is TRBV28 and J usage is TRBJ2-7, with 8 positions matching TRBD1. V gave up 7 bases and J gave up 2 bases; unmatched junction bases: 7. CDR3 length: 14 residues. Germline V gene data show CDR1 as MDHEN and CDR2 as SYDVKM. CDR3 in amino acids: CASTRQGFAYEQYF. The CDR3 DNA follows: TGTGCCAGCACCAGACAGGGGTTCGCCTACGAGCAGTACTTC.

The chain combines TRBV7-9 with TRBJ1-4; 8 positions agree with TRBD1. CDR1 is SEHNR and CDR2 is FQNEAQ in the germline V gene (reference sequence). V shed 3 bases and J 8 bases; nucleotides not matched to a gene: 5. This CDR3 is built from 14 residues. The DNA of the CDR3 is TGTGCCAGCAGCTTGACAGGGGCGCCCGAAAAACTGTTTTTT. Protein product: CASSLTGAPEKLFF.

The V call is TRBV28, the J call TRBJ1-2; TRBD1 aligns across 8 bases. Per germline, CDR1 MDHEN and CDR2 SYDVKM. V shed 6 bases and J 4 bases; nucleotides not matched to a gene: 7. This CDR3 region has 14 residues. The DNA of the CDR3 is TGTGCCAGCAGACCCGGACAGGGCATCTATGGCTACACCTTC. Protein sequence: CASRPGQGIYGYTF.

A few counts support this clone. The J gene is TRBJ2-1, the V gene TRBV5-1; 11 nucleotides line up with TRBD2. V dropped 0 bases and J dropped 5; count of bases not matched to a gene: 13. CDR1 and CDR2 (germline): SGHRS, YFSETQ. This CDR3 is built from 19 residues. CDR3 in DNA: TGCGCCAGCAGCTTGGCTAGAGGGCAGACTAGCGGGACCCACAATGAGCAGTTCTTC. Translating gives CASSLARGQTSGTHNEQFF. The full variable domain, rest sourced from reference TRBV5-1 and TRBJ2-1, is KAGVTQTPRYLIKTRGQQVTLSCSPISGHRSVSWYQQTPGQGLQFLFEYFSETQRNKGNFPGRFSGRQFSNSRSEMNVSTLELGDSALYLCASSLARGQTSGTHNEQFFGPGTRLTVL.